One and the same sample provided the 17 T cell receptor beta chains below, sequenced in a study of blood T cell repertoires in COVID-19. Some clones are missing from TCRdb's copy, which holds only in-frame ones; the method was immunoSEQ multiplex PCR. The table has tens of thousands of clones, about 86% seen once; the top ten hold about 17%. The sample was peripheral blood. All receptors derive from a woman aged 55-70 years with acute or convalescent COVID-19.

This chain joins TRBV4-1 and TRBJ1-3; unclear D gene. Trimming left V 6 bases short and J 6 bases short, with 21 bases between. From germline, CDR1 is MGHRA and CDR2 YSYEKL. The length of the CDR3 is 16 residues. The CDR3 loop reads CASRAFSQSSENTIYF. As DNA, the CDR3 is TGCGCCAGCAGGGCTTTCTCCCAATCGAGCGAAAACACCATATATTTT.

The chain uses TRBV11-2 and TRBJ1-3; 8 bases match TRBD1. V lost 4 bases and J lost 1; bases outside the gene matches: 3. The CDR3 sequence is 15 residues long. The V gene's germline CDR1 is SGHAT and CDR2 FQNNGV. DNA for the CDR3: TGTGCCAGCAGCTCGAGGACAGGGTCTGGAAACACCATATATTTT. Translation: CASSSRTGSGNTIYF.

The chain carries TRBV12-5 and TRBJ2-6; 8 positions match TRBD2. Germline CDR1 LGHNT, CDR2 FRNRAP. This CDR3 is 18 amino acids long. V gave up 5 bases and J gave up 0 bases; unmatched junction bases: 9. CDR3 DNA: TGTGCTAGTGGTGCCGGGAGGGCAACGATCTCTGGGGCCAACGTCCTGACTTTC. It is translated as CASGAGRATISGANVLTF. Full variable domain (remainder filled in from reference TRBV12-5 and TRBJ2-6): DARVTQTPRHKVTEMGQEVTMRCQPILGHNTVFWYRQTMMQGLELLAYFRNRAPLDDSGMPKDRFSAEMPDATLATLKIQPSEPRDSAVYFCASGAGRATISGANVLTFGAGSRLTVL.

The chain uses TRBV7-8 and TRBJ1-4; the D gene is possibly TRBD1 (5 bases). This CDR3 is 14 amino acids long. V was trimmed by 5 bases and J by 4 bases, leaving 11 bases between them. Per the germline V gene, CDR1 is SGHVS and CDR2 is FQNEAQ. As DNA, the CDR3 is TGTGCCAGCAGCCGGGGGGGGAATAATGAAAAACTGTTTTTT. Translation gives CASSRGGNNEKLFF.

V is TRBV7-9 and J is TRBJ2-1, with D maybe TRBD2 (5 bases). Germline V gene lookup returns CDR1 SEHNR and CDR2 FQNEAQ (reference sequence). The CDR3 totals 16 residues. V was trimmed by 5 bases and J by 3 bases, leaving 17 bases between them. CDR3 protein: CASSPDRAGIYNEQFF. In DNA form, the CDR3 reads TGTGCCAGCAGCCCCGATCGGGCCGGGATCTACAATGAGCAGTTCTTC.

V and J are TRBV7-9 and TRBJ2-7, with TRBD1 matching over 11 bases. The V gene end was trimmed by 5 bases and the J gene end by 7 bases; junction bases not matched to a gene: 13. Germline-derived CDR1 and CDR2 are SEHNR and FQNEAQ (reference sequence). The CDR3 runs 16 residues. CDR3 nucleotide sequence: TGTGCCAGCAGCCCACCTCCTGGGACAGGGGGGAGGGAGCAGTACTTC. Translating gives CASSPPPGTGGREQYF.

The genes are TRBV3-1 (or the pseudogene TRBV3-2) and TRBJ1-4; TRBD1 is a possible D gene (5 bases). The germline CDR1 and CDR2 sequences are LGHDT and YNNKEL (reference sequence). The CDR3 runs to 17 residues. V lost 1 base and J lost 3, with 15 bases in between. CDR3 sequence (DNA): TGTGCCAGCAGCCAAGGCGGAACGGGGGAACCTAATGAAAAACTGTTTTTT. Protein product: CASSQGGTGEPNEKLFF.

The rearrangement links TRBV18 to TRBJ1-3, with D uncertain. Germline values: CDR1 KGHSH, CDR2 LQKENI. This CDR3 has 14 residues. V lost 5 bases, J lost 0 bases, and 8 bases lay in between. The DNA of the CDR3 is TGTGCCAGCTCAATCCGGGGCTCTGGAAACACCATATATTTT. Its translation: CASSIRGSGNTIYF.

V and J are TRBV5-1 and TRBJ2-7, with TRBD1 matching over 9 bases. The germline V gene has CDR1 SGHRS and CDR2 YFSETQ. The J segment lost 0 bases and the V segment lost 1 base, leaving 5 bases of the junction unmatched. The CDR3 length is 16 residues. The CDR3 loop reads CASSLRQGGISYEQYF. The DNA of the CDR3 is TGCGCCAGCAGCTTGAGACAGGGGGGAATCTCCTACGAGCAGTACTTC.

The V and J genes are TRBV9 and TRBJ2-3; 12 bases are shared with TRBD2. Germline values: CDR1 SGDLS, CDR2 YYNGEE. V dropped 4 bases and J dropped 3; count of bases not matched to a gene: 3. The CDR3 sequence is 15 residues long. The CDR3 region has the DNA TGTGCCAGCAGCCTTGGGACTAGCGGGACAGATACGCAGTATTTT. Protein product: CASSLGTSGTDTQYF.

The chain recombines TRBV2 with TRBJ2-4; 8 nucleotides align to TRBD1. The V gene's germline CDR1 is SNHLY and CDR2 FYNNEI. J gave up 0 bases and V 0 bases, and 4 bases lay outside the gene matches. This CDR3 comprises 17 residues. The CDR3 nucleotides read TGTGCCAGCAGTGAAGCGGGCAGGGGGCTAGCCAAAAACATTCAGTACTTC. Protein: CASSEAGRGLAKNIQYF.

This chain links TRBV6-2 or TRBV6-3 with TRBJ1-1, with D perhaps TRBD1 (6 bases). The CDR3 totals 15 residues. The germline CDR1 and CDR2 sequences are MNHEY and SVGEGT. V lost 5 bases, J lost 10 bases, and 23 bases lay in between. CDR3 in amino acids: CASSEGGRGGRGAFF. DNA for the CDR3: TGTGCCAGCAGTGAGGGAGGCAGGGGCGGGAGAGGAGCTTTCTTT.

The rearrangement links TRBV30 to TRBJ2-5; 7 bases agree with TRBD2. The V segment lost 0 bases and the J segment 5 bases; nucleotides outside the gene matches: 3. Germline assignment: CDR1 GTSNPN and CDR2 SVGIG (reference sequence). The CDR3 is made up of 13 amino acids. The chain's CDR3 is CAWSVSGGETQYF. The CDR3 DNA follows: TGTGCCTGGAGTGTATCCGGGGGGGAGACCCAGTACTTC.

This chain connects TRBV5-1 to TRBJ1-4; D might be TRBD1 (6 bases). V was clipped by 7 bases and J by 4 bases, with 11 bases between them. Germline V gives CDR1 SGHRS, CDR2 YFSETQ. This CDR3 is 13 amino acids long. As DNA, the CDR3 is TGCGCCAGCGGTCAGGGGCTTAATGAAAAACTGTTTTTT. This encodes CASGQGLNEKLFF.

The rearrangement joins TRBV7-9 to TRBJ2-2, with TRBD1 identical over 12 bases. V shed 3 bases and J 7 bases; nucleotides not matched to a gene: 3. The CDR3 spans 15 residues. Germline V lookup: CDR1 SEHNR, CDR2 FQNEAQ (reference sequence). CDR3: CASSFGTGGFGELFF. CDR3 DNA sequence: TGTGCCAGCAGCTTCGGGACAGGGGGCTTCGGGGAGCTGTTTTTT.

The gene calls are TRBV6-5 and TRBJ2-2, with a possible D match to TRBD2 (5 bases). Trimming removed 5 bases at V and 6 bases at J, with 13 bases between. Germline CDR1 and CDR2: MNHEY and SVGAGI. CDR3 length: 14 residues. In DNA form, the CDR3 reads TGTGCCAGCAGTCAAACCGGGGTGGCCGGGGAGCTGTTTTTT. This encodes CASSQTGVAGELFF.

The chain links TRBV27 to TRBJ1-1, with 9 bases identical to TRBD1. Germline V gene sequence: CDR1 MNHEY, CDR2 SMNVEV (reference sequence). The CDR3 has 15 amino acids. The trim removed 2 bases at V and 4 bases at J, leaving 5 bases unmatched. In nucleotides, the CDR3 is TGTGCCAGCAGTTTAACCGGGACAGGGATCACTGAAGCTTTCTTT. Protein product: CASSLTGTGITEAFF.